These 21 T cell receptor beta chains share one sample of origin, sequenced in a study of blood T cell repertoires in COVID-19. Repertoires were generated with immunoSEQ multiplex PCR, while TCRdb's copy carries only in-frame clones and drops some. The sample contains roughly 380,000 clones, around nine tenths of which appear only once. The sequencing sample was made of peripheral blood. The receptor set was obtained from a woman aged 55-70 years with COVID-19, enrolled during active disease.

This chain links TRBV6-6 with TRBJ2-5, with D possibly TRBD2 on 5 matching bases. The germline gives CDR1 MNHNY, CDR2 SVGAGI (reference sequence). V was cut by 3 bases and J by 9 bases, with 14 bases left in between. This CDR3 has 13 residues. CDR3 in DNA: TGTGCCAGCAGTTATGTCGAGCTCGGGGCCCAGTACTTC. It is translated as CASSYVELGAQYF.

Written as DNA, the CDR3 is TGTGCCAGCAGTTCCCAGGGATACGAGCAGTACTTC. Protein product: CASSSQGYEQYF. This chain uses TRBV6-5 with TRBJ2-7, with D perhaps TRBD1 (5 bases). Germline CDR1 MNHEY, CDR2 SVGAGI. The CDR3 is 12 amino acids. The V and J ends lost 4 bases and 4 bases respectively, with 8 bases between them.

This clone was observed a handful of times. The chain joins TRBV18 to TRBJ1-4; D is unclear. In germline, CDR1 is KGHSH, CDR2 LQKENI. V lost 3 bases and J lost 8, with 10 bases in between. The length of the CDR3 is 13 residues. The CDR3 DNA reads TGTGCCAGCTCACCGGGCAGTGGCGAAAAACTGTTTTTT. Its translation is CASSPGSGEKLFF.

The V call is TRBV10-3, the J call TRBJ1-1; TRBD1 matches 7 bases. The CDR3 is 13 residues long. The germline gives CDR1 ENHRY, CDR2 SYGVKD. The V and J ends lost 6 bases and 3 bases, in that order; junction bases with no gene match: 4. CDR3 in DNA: TGTGCCATCAGGGTTACAGGGGACACTGAAGCTTTCTTT. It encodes CAIRVTGDTEAFF.

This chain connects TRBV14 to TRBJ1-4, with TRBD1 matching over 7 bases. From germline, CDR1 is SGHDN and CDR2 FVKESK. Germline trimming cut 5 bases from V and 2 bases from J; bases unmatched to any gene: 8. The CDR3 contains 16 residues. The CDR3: CASSDRDRVTNEKLFF. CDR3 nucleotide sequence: TGTGCCAGCAGCGACAGGGATCGAGTTACTAATGAAAAACTGTTTTTT.

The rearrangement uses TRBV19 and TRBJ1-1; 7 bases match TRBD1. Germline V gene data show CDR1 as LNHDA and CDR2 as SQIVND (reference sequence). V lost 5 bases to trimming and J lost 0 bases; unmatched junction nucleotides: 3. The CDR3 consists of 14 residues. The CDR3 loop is CASSSQGLNTEAFF. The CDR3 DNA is TGTGCCAGTAGTTCACAGGGGTTGAACACTGAAGCTTTCTTT. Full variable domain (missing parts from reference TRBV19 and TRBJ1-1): DGGITQSPKYLFRKEGQNVTLSCEQNLNHDAMYWYRQDPGQGLRLIYYSQIVNDFQKGDIAEGYSVSREKKESFPLTVTSAQKNPTAFYLCASSSQGLNTEAFFGQGTRLTVV.

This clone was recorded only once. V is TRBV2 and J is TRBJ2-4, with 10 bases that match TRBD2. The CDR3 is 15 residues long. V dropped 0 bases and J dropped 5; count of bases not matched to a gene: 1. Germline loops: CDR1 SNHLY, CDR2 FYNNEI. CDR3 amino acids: CASSEATSGQNIQYF. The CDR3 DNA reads TGTGCCAGCAGTGAAGCGACTAGCGGGCAAAACATTCAGTACTTC.

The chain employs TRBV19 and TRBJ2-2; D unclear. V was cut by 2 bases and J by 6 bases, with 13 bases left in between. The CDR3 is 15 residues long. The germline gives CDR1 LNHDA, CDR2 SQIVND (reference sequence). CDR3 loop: CASSIQLTSPGELFF. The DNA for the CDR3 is TGTGCCAGTAGTATACAACTGACTTCCCCCGGGGAGCTGTTTTTT.

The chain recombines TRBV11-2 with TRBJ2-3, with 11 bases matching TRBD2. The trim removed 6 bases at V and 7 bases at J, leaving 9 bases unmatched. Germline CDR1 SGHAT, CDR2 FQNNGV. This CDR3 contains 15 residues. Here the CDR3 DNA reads TGTGCCAGCAGTTTGACTAGCGGGGTTCGGAATACGCAGTATTTT. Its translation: CASSLTSGVRNTQYF.

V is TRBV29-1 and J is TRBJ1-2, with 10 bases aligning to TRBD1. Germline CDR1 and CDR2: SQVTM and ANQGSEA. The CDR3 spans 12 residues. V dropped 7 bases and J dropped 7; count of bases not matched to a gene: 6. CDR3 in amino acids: CSDRQGAGGYTF. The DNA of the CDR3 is TGCAGCGACCGACAGGGGGCAGGTGGCTACACCTTC.

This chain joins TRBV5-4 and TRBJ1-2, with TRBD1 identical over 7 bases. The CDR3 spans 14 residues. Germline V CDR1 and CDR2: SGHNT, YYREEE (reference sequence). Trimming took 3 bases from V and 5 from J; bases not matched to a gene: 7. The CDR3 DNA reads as TGTGCCAGCAGCTCCGGACAGGAGGAATATGGCTACACCTTC. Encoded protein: CASSSGQEEYGYTF.

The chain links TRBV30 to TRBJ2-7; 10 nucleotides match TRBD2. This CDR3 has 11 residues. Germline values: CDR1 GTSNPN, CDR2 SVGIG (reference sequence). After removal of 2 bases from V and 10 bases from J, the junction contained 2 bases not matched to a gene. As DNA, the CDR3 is TGTGCCTGGAGTACTAGCGGGATTCAGTACTTC. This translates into CAWSTSGIQYF.

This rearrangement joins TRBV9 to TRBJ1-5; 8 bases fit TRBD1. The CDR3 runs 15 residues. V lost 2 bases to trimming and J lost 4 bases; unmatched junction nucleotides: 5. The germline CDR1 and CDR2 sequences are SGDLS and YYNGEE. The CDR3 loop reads CASSVGQGWNQPQHF. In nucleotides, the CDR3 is TGTGCCAGCAGCGTCGGACAGGGTTGGAATCAGCCCCAGCATTTT.

CDR3 nucleotide sequence: TGTGCCAGCAGCTTTTACCAAGGAGCTGGCAATCAGCCCCAGCATTTT. Translated: CASSFYQGAGNQPQHF. The chain joins TRBV7-8 to TRBJ1-5; D is ambiguous. V was shortened by 3 bases and J by 2 bases, with 14 bases between the two germline ends. This CDR3 comprises 16 residues. Germline CDR1 is SGHVS and CDR2 is FQNEAQ.

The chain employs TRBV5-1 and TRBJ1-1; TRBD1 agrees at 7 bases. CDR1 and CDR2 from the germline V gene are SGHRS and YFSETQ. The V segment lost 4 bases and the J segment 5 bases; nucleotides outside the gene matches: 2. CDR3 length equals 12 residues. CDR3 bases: TGCGCCAGCAGCCAGGGACAGACTGAAGCTTTCTTT. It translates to CASSQGQTEAFF.

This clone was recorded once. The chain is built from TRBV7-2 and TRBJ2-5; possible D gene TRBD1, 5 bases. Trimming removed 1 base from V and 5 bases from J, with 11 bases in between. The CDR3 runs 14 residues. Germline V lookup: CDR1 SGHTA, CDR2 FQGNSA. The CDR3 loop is CASSLGQTRETQYF. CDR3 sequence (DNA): TGTGCCAGCAGCTTAGGACAGACCCGGGAGACCCAGTACTTC.

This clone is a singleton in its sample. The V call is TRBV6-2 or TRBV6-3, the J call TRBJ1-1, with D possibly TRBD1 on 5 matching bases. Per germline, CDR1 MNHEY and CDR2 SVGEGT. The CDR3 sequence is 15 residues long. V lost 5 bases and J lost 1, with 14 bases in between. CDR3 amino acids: CASSSQGGWNTEAFF. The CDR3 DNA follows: TGTGCCAGCAGTAGTCAGGGTGGGTGGAACACTGAAGCTTTCTTT.

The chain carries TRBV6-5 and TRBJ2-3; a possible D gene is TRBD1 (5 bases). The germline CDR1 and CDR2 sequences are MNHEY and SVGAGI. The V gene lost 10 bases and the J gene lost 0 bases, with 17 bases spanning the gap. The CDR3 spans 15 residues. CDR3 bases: TGTGCCACCCTCAGACAGTCCCTGAGCACAGATACGCAGTATTTT. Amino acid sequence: CATLRQSLSTDTQYF.

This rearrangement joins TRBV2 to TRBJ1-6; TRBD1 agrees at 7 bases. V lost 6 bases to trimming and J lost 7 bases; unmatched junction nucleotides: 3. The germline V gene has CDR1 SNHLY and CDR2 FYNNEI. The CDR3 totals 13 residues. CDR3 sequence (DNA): TGTGCCAGCAGCAAGGGGGCAAATTCACCCCTCCACTTT. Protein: CASSKGANSPLHF.

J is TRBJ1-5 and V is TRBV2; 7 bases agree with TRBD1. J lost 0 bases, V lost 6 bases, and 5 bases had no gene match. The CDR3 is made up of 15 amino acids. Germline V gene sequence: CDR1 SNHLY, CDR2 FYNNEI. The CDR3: CASSLTGNSNQPQHF. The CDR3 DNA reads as TGTGCCAGCAGCCTGACAGGGAATAGCAATCAGCCCCAGCATTTT.

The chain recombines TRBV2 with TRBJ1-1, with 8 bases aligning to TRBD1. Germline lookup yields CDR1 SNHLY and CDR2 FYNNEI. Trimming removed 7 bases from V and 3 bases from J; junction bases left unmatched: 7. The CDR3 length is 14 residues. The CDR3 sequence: CASKKDRVDTEAFF. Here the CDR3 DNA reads TGTGCCAGCAAGAAGGACAGGGTTGACACTGAAGCTTTCTTT.